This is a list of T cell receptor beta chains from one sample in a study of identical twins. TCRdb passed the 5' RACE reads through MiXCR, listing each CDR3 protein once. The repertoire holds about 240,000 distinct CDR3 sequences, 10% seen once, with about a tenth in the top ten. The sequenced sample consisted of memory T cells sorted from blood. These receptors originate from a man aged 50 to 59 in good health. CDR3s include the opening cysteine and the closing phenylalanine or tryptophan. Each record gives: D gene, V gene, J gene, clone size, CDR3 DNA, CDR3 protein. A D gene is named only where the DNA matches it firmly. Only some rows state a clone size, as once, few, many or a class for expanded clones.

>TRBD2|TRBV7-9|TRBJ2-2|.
TGTGCCAGCAGGAATGGACTAGCTCTCGGGGAGCTGTTTTTT
CASRNGLALGELFF
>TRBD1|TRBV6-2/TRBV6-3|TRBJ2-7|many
TGTGCCAGCAGTTACCCCGGGACAGTCTCCTACGAGCAGTACTTC
CASSYPGTVSYEQYF
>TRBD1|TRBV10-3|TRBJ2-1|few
TGTGCCATCAGGTTGGATCAGGGACAGGGATACAATGAGCAGTTCTTC
CAIRLDQGQGYNEQFF
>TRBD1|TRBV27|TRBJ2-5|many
TGTGCCAGCAGTTCATGGACAGGGGTTGGTGAGACCCAGTACTTC
CASSSWTGVGETQYF
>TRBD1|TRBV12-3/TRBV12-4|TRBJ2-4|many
TGTGCCAGCAGTCAGGGGGCTGGCGGCAAAAACATTCAGTACTTC
CASSQGAGGKNIQYF
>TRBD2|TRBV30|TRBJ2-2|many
TGTGCCTGGAGTGTAAGCGGGAGTTTTACCGGGGAGCTGTTTTTT
CAWSVSGSFTGELFF
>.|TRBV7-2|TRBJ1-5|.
TGTGCCAGCAGCTTAGATATGGAGCCCCAGCATTTT
CASSLDMEPQHF
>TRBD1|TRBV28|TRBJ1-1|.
TGTGCCAGCAGTTGGACAGGGAGGACTGAAGCTTTCTTT
CASSWTGRTEAFF
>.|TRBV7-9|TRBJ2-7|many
TGTGCCAGCAGCTTAGTTGGCTCCGGGGGTTACGAGCAGTACTTC
CASSLVGSGGYEQYF
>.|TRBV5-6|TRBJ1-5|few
TGTGCCAGCAGCTTGGAAGGGGTTAGCAATCAGCCCCAGCATTTT
CASSLEGVSNQPQHF
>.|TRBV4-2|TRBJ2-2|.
TGTGCCAGCAGCCAAGGAACCGTTAGCGACACCGGGGAGCTGTTTTTT
CASSQGTVSDTGELFF
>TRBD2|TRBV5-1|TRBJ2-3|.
TGCGCCAGCAGCGTGGGACTAGCGGGAGATACGCAGTATTTT
CASSVGLAGDTQYF
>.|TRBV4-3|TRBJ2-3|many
TGCGCCAGCAGCCCACAGGGAACAGATACGCAGTATTTT
CASSPQGTDTQYF
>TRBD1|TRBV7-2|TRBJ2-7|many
TGTGCCAGCAGCTTAGACAGGGGGCAAACCTACGAGCAGTACTTC
CASSLDRGQTYEQYF
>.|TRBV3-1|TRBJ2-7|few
TGTGCCAGCAGCCAATCTAGCCGGGCCAATTACGAGCAGTACTTC
CASSQSSRANYEQYF
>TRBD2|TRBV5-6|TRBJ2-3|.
TGTGCCAGCAGCAGGGAGACTAGCTGGTTTACGATTCGAACAGATACGCAGTATTTT
CASSRETSWFTIRTDTQYF
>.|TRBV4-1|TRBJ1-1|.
TGCGCCAGCAGCCAAGATACTTGGGGGAGCACTGAAGCTTTCTTT
CASSQDTWGSTEAFF
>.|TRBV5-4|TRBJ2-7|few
TGTGCCAGCAGCCTGGCGGGACCCTCCTACGAGCAGTACTTC
CASSLAGPSYEQYF
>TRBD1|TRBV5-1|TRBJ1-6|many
TGCGCCAGCAGCTTGGTGACAGGGAATTCACCCCTCCACTTT
CASSLVTGNSPLHF
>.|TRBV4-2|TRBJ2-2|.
TGTGCCAGCAGCCAGGGGTATGGACTGGGGGCCGGGGAGCTGTTTTTT
CASSQGYGLGAGELFF
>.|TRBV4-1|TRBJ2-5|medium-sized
TGCGCCAGCAGCCACCCCCGTTCAGGAGGATTCGGAGAGACCCAGTACTTC
CASSHPRSGGFGETQYF
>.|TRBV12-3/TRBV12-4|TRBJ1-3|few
TGTGCCACCGACCCCGCGCACAGGCGAGGAAACACCATATATTTT
CATDPAHRRGNTIYF
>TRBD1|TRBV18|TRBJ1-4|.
TGTGCCAGCTCACCTCGGCAGGGGGCGACTAATGAAAAACTGTTTTTT
CASSPRQGATNEKLFF
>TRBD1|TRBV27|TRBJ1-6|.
TGTGCCAGCTGGGGGACAGGGAGGAATTCACCCCTCCACTTT
CASWGTGRNSPLHF
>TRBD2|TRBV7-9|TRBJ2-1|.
TGTGCCAGCAGCTTAGATGGGACTAGCGGGAGTAAGTTCTTC
CASSLDGTSGSKFF
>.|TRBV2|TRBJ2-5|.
TGTGCCGCTCGGGGGAATATAGTTGAGACCCAGTACTTC
CAARGNIVETQYF
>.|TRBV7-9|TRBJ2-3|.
TGTGCCAGCAGCTTAGGAGGCTCTAGCCTCGGTACGCAGTATTTT
CASSLGGSSLGTQYF
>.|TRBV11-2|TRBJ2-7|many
TGTGCCAGCAGCTTACAGCTAGCCTACGAGCAGTACTTC
CASSLQLAYEQYF
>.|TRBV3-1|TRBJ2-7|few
TGTGCCAGCAGCCCCCGACTAGTATCCTCCTACGAGCAGTACTTC
CASSPRLVSSYEQYF
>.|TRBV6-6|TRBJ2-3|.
TGTGCCAGTTGGACCTCTTGGGGGGGCCAGCAGTATTTT
CASWTSWGGQQYF
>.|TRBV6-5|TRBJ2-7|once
TGTGCCAGCAGTTACTCGAGTCGGAGCACCTACGAGCAGTACTTC
CASSYSSRSTYEQYF
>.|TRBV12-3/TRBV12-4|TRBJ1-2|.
TGTGCCAGCAGTTTCTCTAATTATGGCTACACCTTC
CASSFSNYGYTF
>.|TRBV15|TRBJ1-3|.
TGTGCCACCGGAAAAGGGGCCGGAAACACCATATATTTT
CATGKGAGNTIYF
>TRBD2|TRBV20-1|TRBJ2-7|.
TGCAGTGCTAGAGCGGGAGGGCCGTACGAGCAGTACTTC
CSARAGGPYEQYF
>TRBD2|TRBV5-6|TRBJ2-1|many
TGTGCCAGCAGCTTAGATAGCGGGGCATATTACAATGAGCAGTTCTTC
CASSLDSGAYYNEQFF
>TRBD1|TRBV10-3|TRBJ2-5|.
TGTGCCATCAGTGGGACAGGCCAAGAGACCCAGTACTTC
CAISGTGQETQYF
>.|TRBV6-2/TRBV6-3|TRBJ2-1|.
TGTGCCAGCAGTTACTCTAACGGGCAGTTCTTC
CASSYSNGQFF
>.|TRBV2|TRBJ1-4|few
TGTGCCAGCCTTGGGGGGGCTGGGAGAAATGAAAAACTGTTTTTT
CASLGGAGRNEKLFF
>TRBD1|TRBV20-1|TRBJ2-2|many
TGCAGTGCTAGACAGGGGGACACCGGGGAGCTGTTTTTT
CSARQGDTGELFF
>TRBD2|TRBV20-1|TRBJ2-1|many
TGCAGTGCCGACTCGCTAGGACTAGCGGGGAGCTCCTACAATGAGCAGTTCTTC
CSADSLGLAGSSYNEQFF
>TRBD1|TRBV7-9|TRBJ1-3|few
TGTGCCAGCAGCCGTTTGACAGGGCAGGGCAGAAACACCATATATTTT
CASSRLTGQGRNTIYF
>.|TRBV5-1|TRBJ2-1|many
TGCGCCAGCAGCTCGGGACCACGGGGGGCGGAGCAGTTCTTC
CASSSGPRGAEQFF
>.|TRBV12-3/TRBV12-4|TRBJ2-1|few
TGTGCCAGCAGTTTAGAAGGGGGCTCCTACAATGAGCAGTTCTTC
CASSLEGGSYNEQFF